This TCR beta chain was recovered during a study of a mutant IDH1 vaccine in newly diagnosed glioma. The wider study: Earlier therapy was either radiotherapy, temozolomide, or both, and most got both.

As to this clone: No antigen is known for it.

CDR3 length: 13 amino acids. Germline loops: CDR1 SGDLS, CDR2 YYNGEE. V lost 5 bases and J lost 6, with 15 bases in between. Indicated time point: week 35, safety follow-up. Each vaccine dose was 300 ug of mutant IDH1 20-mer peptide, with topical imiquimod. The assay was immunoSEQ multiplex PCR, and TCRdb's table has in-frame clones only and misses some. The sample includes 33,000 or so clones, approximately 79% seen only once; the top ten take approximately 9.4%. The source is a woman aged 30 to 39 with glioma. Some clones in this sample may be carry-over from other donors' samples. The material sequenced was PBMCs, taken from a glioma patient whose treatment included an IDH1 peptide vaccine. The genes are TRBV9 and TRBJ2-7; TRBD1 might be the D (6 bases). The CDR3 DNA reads TGTGCCAGCAGTGGGACACCTGTCGGCGAGCAGTACTTC. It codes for CASSGTPVGEQYF.